The rows below give T cell receptor beta chains drawn from one sample of a study of blood T cell repertoires in COVID-19. Measured with immunoSEQ multiplex PCR; TCRdb has only the in-frame clones, and not every one. This sample yields under 85,000 clones, of which around 85% are seen a single time; roughly 12% belongs to the top ten. Sequenced: peripheral blood. These receptors were collected from a human donor in a cohort sampled during active COVID-19. The CDR3 runs from the conserved cysteine through the conserved F or W. The D gene is left open where the match is weak. Clone size, where shown, is once, few, many, or a class for clones that have expanded.

d_call clone_size j_call v_call cdr3_aa cdr3_nt
TRBD1 NA TRBJ1-3 TRBV5-1 CASSEPRTGGWNTIYF TGCGCCAGCAGCGAACCCAGGACAGGCGGCTGGAACACCATATATTTT
NA NA TRBJ1-2 TRBV7-9 CASSSTALANYGYTF TGTGCCAGCAGCTCCACAGCCTTAGCTAACTATGGCTACACCTTC
NA NA TRBJ1-6 TRBV19 CASSITQAYSPLHF TGTGCCAGTAGTATCACGCAGGCTTATTCACCCCTCCACTTT
NA NA TRBJ1-2 TRBV5-6 CASSPLTGNYGYTF TGTGCCAGCAGCCCTCTTACCGGTAACTATGGCTACACCTTC
NA NA TRBJ1-2 TRBV28 CASGLDSQYGYTF TGTGCCAGCGGTTTGGACAGTCAATATGGCTACACCTTC
TRBD1 NA TRBJ1-5 TRBV7-7 CASSLVLTGGNQPQHF TGTGCCAGCAGCTTAGTCCTAACAGGGGGCAATCAGCCCCAGCATTTT
TRBD1 once TRBJ2-7 TRBV3-1/TRBV3-2 CASSQGWTGVYEQYF TGTGCCAGCAGCCAAGGTTGGACAGGGGTTTACGAGCAGTACTTC
TRBD2 NA TRBJ2-7 TRBV5-5 CASSLEIGLAGGYEQYF TGTGCCAGCAGCTTGGAAATAGGGCTAGCGGGGGGGTACGAGCAGTACTTC
NA NA TRBJ1-4 TRBV18 CASSPLGQVPEKLFF TGTGCCAGCTCACCATTAGGACAAGTTCCGGAAAAACTGTTTTTT
TRBD1 NA TRBJ1-2 TRBV19 CASSTRQGNYGYTF TGTGCCAGTAGTACTCGACAGGGCAACTATGGCTACACCTTC
TRBD1 NA TRBJ2-7 TRBV6-1 CASSEAQGASYEQYF TGTGCCAGCAGTGAAGCACAGGGGGCCTCCTACGAGCAGTACTTC
NA NA TRBJ1-6 TRBV11-3 CASSLVGRGGTRYNSPLHF TGTGCCAGCAGCTTAGTCGGGAGGGGCGGGACTCGGTATAATTCACCCCTCCACTTT
TRBD1 NA TRBJ2-2 TRBV2 CATMFGTGGVGELFF TGTGCCACCATGTTTGGGACAGGGGGCGTCGGGGAGCTGTTTTTT
TRBD2 NA TRBJ2-5 TRBV4-3 CASSQDAGGAGGPWETQYF TGCGCCAGCAGCCAAGATGCCGGTGGAGCGGGGGGGCCGTGGGAGACCCAGTACTTC
TRBD2 NA TRBJ2-7 TRBV7-2 CASSLTLSGGGSPYEQYF TGTGCCAGCAGCTTAACGTTATCCGGCGGGGGGTCTCCCTACGAGCAGTACTTC
NA NA TRBJ2-3 TRBV20-1 CSASLADTQYF TGCAGTGCTAGTCTCGCAGATACGCAGTATTTT
TRBD1 NA TRBJ1-1 TRBV10-3 CAISEMDRATEAFF TGTGCCATCAGTGAGATGGACAGGGCCACTGAAGCTTTCTTT
NA NA TRBJ2-2 TRBV24-1 CATSDARMYTGELFF TGTGCCACCAGTGACGCCAGAATGTACACCGGGGAGCTGTTTTTT
TRBD1 NA TRBJ1-6 TRBV30 CAWIRDRGRNSPLHF TGTGCCTGGATCCGGGACAGGGGACGTAATTCACCCCTCCACTTT
TRBD2 NA TRBJ2-5 TRBV2 CASSEKTSHLQETQYF TGTGCCAGCAGTGAAAAGACTAGCCACCTTCAAGAGACCCAGTACTTC
TRBD1 NA TRBJ2-7 TRBV18 CASSPRGTGGRDEQYF TGTGCCAGCTCACCACGTGGGACAGGGGGCCGCGACGAGCAGTACTTC
NA once TRBJ1-4 TRBV24-1 CASPGRMGGFNEKLFF TGTGCCTCCCCCGGCAGGATGGGGGGTTTTAATGAAAAACTGTTTTTT
NA NA TRBJ1-1 TRBV12-3/TRBV12-4 CASSPRTHEAFF TGTGCCAGCAGTCCAAGGACACATGAAGCTTTCTTT
TRBD1 NA TRBJ1-5 TRBV27 CASSPYPGQPFNQPQHF TGTGCCAGCAGTCCGTATCCGGGACAGCCATTCAATCAGCCCCAGCATTTT
NA NA TRBJ2-2 TRBV29-1 CSVAAGLNTGELFF TGCAGCGTTGCGGCAGGTCTGAACACCGGGGAGCTGTTTTTT
TRBD2 NA TRBJ2-7 TRBV18 CASSPIRTSGIYEQYF TGTGCCAGCTCCCCCATTCGGACTAGCGGCATCTACGAGCAGTACTTC
TRBD2 NA TRBJ2-7 TRBV2 CASSVRASGGYEQYF TGTGCCAGCAGTGTAAGGGCTAGCGGGGGGTACGAGCAGTACTTC
TRBD2 NA TRBJ2-3 TRBV9 CASSGSGGALSTDTQYF TGTGCCAGCAGCGGTAGCGGGGGGGCCCTTTCGACAGATACGCAGTATTTT
TRBD1 few TRBJ1-4 TRBV23-1 CASLPPGQAIEKLFF TGCGCCAGCTTGCCACCGGGACAGGCCATTGAAAAACTGTTTTTT
TRBD1 once TRBJ2-7 TRBV4-3 CASSLDRGYEQYF TGCGCCAGCAGCCTCGACAGGGGATACGAGCAGTACTTC
NA NA TRBJ2-1 TRBV19 CASNSGGRGNEQFF TGTGCCAGTAATTCCGGGGGGCGAGGGAATGAGCAGTTCTTC
TRBD2 NA TRBJ2-7 TRBV28 CASTTSGATYEQYF TGTGCCAGCACGACTAGCGGGGCAACCTACGAGCAGTACTTC
TRBD2 NA TRBJ2-4 TRBV7-2 CASSLGSGGARNIQYF TGTGCCAGCAGCTTAGGTAGCGGGGGGGCTAGGAACATTCAGTACTTC
NA NA TRBJ1-1 TRBV28 CASSLMTASNTEAFF TGTGCCAGCAGTTTAATGACAGCCTCCAACACTGAAGCTTTCTTT
NA few TRBJ1-2 TRBV7-2 CASSPWTAYGYTF TGTGCCAGCAGTCCCTGGACAGCGTATGGCTACACCTTC
NA NA TRBJ1-2 TRBV5-4 CASSLEAANYGYTF TGTGCCAGCAGCTTGGAGGCGGCGAACTATGGCTACACCTTC
NA NA TRBJ2-1 TRBV4-3 CASSQVSGVGNEQFF TGCGCCAGCAGCCAAGTCTCGGGTGTGGGTAATGAGCAGTTCTTC
TRBD1 NA TRBJ2-1 TRBV6-1 CASSEEVGGLNEQFF TGTGCCAGCAGTGAAGAGGTAGGGGGCTTGAATGAGCAGTTCTTC
TRBD2 NA TRBJ2-7 TRBV3-1/TRBV3-2 CASSRQGLANDEQYF TGTGCCAGCAGCCGCCAGGGACTAGCGAACGACGAGCAGTACTTC
TRBD2 NA TRBJ2-1 TRBV5-1 CASSPGGYNEQFF TGCGCCAGCAGTCCGGGGGGATACAATGAGCAGTTCTTC
TRBD2 NA TRBJ2-1 TRBV10-1 CASIRAGSGGTGSYNEQFF TGCGCCAGCATCAGAGCGGGTAGCGGGGGAACGGGATCCTACAATGAGCAGTTCTTC